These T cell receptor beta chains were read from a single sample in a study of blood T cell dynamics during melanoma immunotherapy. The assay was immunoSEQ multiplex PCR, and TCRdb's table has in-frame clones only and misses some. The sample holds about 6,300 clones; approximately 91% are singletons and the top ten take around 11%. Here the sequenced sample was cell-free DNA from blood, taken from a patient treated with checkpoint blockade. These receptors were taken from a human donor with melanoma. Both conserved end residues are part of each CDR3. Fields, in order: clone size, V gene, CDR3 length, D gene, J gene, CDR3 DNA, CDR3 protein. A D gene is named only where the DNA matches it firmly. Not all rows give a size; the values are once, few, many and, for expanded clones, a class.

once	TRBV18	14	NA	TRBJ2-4	TGTGCCAGCTCACCACCCGGCGGGGTAGACATTCAGTACTTC	CASSPPGGVDIQYF
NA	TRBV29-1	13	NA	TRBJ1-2	TGCAGCGTTGACCCCTTGGGGAGCTATGGCTACACCTTC	CSVDPLGSYGYTF
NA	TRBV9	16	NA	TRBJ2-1	TGTGCCAGCAGCGTACCTGGGGGGCGGGCAAACAATGAGCAGTTCTTC	CASSVPGGRANNEQFF
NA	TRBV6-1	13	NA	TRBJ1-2	TGTGCCAGCAGTGATCTGGGGGCTGGTGGCTACACCTTC	CASSDLGAGGYTF
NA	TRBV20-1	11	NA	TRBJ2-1	TGCAGTGCTAGATTAGGGATCGAGCAGTTCTTC	CSARLGIEQFF
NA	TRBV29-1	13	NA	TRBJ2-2	TGCAGCGTACGACAGGGAGGACCCGGGGAGCTGTTTTTT	CSVRQGGPGELFF
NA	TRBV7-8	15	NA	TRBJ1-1	TGTGCCAGCAGCTTAAACTCGGGCATGAACACTGAAGCTTTCTTT	CASSLNSGMNTEAFF
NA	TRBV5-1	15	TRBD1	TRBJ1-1	TGCGCCAGCAGCTTGGGGGACAGGGGAAACACTGAAGCTTTCTTT	CASSLGDRGNTEAFF
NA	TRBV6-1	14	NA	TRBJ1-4	TGTGCCAGCAGCGGCAGGGGCACTAATGAAAAACTGTTTTTT	CASSGRGTNEKLFF
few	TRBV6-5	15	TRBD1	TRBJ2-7	TGTGCCAGCAGATCTCCGGGACAGTCGTCCTACGAGCAGTACTTC	CASRSPGQSSYEQYF
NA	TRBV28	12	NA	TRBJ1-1	TGTGCCAGCAGTTTAACGGGACTTGGGGCTTTCTTT	CASSLTGLGAFF
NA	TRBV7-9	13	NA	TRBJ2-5	TGTGCCAGCAGCCAAGGGGGGAAAGAGACCCAGTACTTC	CASSQGGKETQYF
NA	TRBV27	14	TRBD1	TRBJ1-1	TGTGCCAGCAGTGCGAGGGACAGGGGCACTGAAGCTTTCTTT	CASSARDRGTEAFF
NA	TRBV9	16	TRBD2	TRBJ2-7	TGTGCCAGCAGCGGGGACCTGGTGGGTAGCGGGAGTGTGCAGTACTTC	CASSGDLVGSGSVQYF
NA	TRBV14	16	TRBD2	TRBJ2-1	TGTGCCAGCAGCCAACCGTTAGCGGGTCTCTACAATGAGCAGTTCTTC	CASSQPLAGLYNEQFF
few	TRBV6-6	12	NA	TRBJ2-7	TGTGCCAGCCAGAACAGTTACTACGAGCAGTACTTC	CASQNSYYEQYF
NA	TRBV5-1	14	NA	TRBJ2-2	TGCGCCAGCGAGGAGACTCTTAACACCGGGGAGCTGTTTTTT	CASEETLNTGELFF
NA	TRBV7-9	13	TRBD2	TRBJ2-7	TGTGCCAGCAGCCGGCGGGGGATTCACGAGCAGTACTTC	CASSRRGIHEQYF
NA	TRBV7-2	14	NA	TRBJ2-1	TGTGCCAGCAGCTTCCGACCGCTGGGCGGTGAGCAGTTCTTC	CASSFRPLGGEQFF
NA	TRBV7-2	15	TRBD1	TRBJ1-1	TGTGCCAGCAGCTTAGAAGGGACAGGGGGAAGAAAAGCTTTCTTT	CASSLEGTGGRKAFF
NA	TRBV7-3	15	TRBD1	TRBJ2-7	TGTGCCAGCAGCCAGGACAGGGTTACCCTCTACGAGCAGTACTTC	CASSQDRVTLYEQYF
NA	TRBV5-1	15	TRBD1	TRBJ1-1	TGCGCCAGCAGCTATCCCCAGGGGGCCTACACTGAAGCTTTCTTT	CASSYPQGAYTEAFF
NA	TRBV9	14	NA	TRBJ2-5	TGTGCCAGCAGCGTAGAGGGGATACAAGAGACCCAGTACTTC	CASSVEGIQETQYF
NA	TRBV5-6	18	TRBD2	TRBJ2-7	TGTGCCAGCAGCTTCCCTGGACTAGCGGGAGGGCCCTCGGGCGAGCAGTACTTC	CASSFPGLAGGPSGEQYF
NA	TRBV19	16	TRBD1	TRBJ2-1	TGTGCCAGTAGTTTAACAGGGGGTAGCTCCTACAATGAGCAGTTCTTC	CASSLTGGSSYNEQFF
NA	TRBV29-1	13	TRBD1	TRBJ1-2	TGCAGCGTTGATGGGACAGCTAACTATGGCTACACCTTC	CSVDGTANYGYTF
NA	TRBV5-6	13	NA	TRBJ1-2	TGTGCCAGCAGCTTGGGGCCGCTGAATGGCTACACCTTC	CASSLGPLNGYTF
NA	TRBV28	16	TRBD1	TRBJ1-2	TGTGCCAGCAGACCATCCGGGACAGGGCTAAACTATGGCTACACCTTC	CASRPSGTGLNYGYTF
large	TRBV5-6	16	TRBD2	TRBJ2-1	TGTGCCAGCAGCTTGGCGGCTAGCGGGGGGTACAATGAGCAGTTCTTC	CASSLAASGGYNEQFF
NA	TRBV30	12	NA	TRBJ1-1	TGTGCCTGGAGCCGAACGAACACTGAAGCTTTCTTT	CAWSRTNTEAFF
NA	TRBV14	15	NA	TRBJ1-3	TGTGCCAGCAGCCAAGATGGCAGGTCGGGAAACACCATATATTTT	CASSQDGRSGNTIYF
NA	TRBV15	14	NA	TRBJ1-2	TGTGCCACCAGCAGAGACGACAGCAACTATGGCTACACCTTC	CATSRDDSNYGYTF
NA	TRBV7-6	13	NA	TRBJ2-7	TGTGCCAGCAGCTTAGGGCAGGGTGACGAGCAGTACTTC	CASSLGQGDEQYF
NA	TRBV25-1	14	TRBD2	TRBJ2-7	TGTGCCAGCAGTGAATGGGGGGGGACCTACGAGCAGTACTTC	CASSEWGGTYEQYF
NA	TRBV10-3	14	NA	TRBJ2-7	TGTGCCACCTCCGTAAGGGACGGGGCCTACGAGCAGTACTTC	CATSVRDGAYEQYF
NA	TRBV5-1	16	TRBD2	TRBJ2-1	TGCGCCAGCAGCTTGGGGCTAGCGGGGGTTTTGAATGAGCAGTTCTTC	CASSLGLAGVLNEQFF
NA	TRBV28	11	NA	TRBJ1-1	TGTGCCAGCAGTTTTTACACTGAAGCTTTCTTT	CASSFYTEAFF
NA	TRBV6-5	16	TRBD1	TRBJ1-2	TGTGCCAGCAGTTACTCGGCGACAGGGAAGAACTATGGCTACACCTTC	CASSYSATGKNYGYTF
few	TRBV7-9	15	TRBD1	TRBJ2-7	TGTGCCAGCAGCTTGACAGGGACGAATTACGACGAGCAGTACTTC	CASSLTGTNYDEQYF
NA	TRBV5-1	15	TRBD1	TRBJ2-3	TGCGCCAGCAGCTCGGGGACAGGGGGCGCAGATACGCAGTATTTT	CASSSGTGGADTQYF
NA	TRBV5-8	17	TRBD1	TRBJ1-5	TGTGCCAGCAGCTCCGGGACAGGGTTAAGCAGCAATCAGCCCCAGCATTTT	CASSSGTGLSSNQPQHF
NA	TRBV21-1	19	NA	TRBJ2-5	TGTGCCAGCAGCATATTGTTAACGCCGCGAAGGGGTCGACAAGAGACCCAGTACTTC	CASSILLTPRRGRQETQYF
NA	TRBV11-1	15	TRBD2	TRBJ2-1	TGTGCCAGCAGTCCACTAGCGGGGTCTTACAATGAGCAGTTCTTC	CASSPLAGSYNEQFF
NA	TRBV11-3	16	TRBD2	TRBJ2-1	TGTGCCAGCAGCCGGGGAGGGAACTGGGCCTACAATGAGCAGTTCTTC	CASSRGGNWAYNEQFF
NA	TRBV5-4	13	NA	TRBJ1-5	TGTGCCAGCAGCCCGGGGAGAGACCAGCCCCAGCATTTT	CASSPGRDQPQHF
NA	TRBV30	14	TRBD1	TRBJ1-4	TGTGCCTGGAGGATACAGGGGGCAGCGGAAAAACTGTTTTTT	CAWRIQGAAEKLFF
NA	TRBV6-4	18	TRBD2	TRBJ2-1	TGTGCCAGCAGTGATAGGGCTAGCGGGAGAGGTGCAGTTGGTGAGCAGTTCTTC	CASSDRASGRGAVGEQFF
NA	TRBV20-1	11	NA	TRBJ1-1	TGCAGTGCTAGCTGGGGAACTGAAGCTTTCTTT	CSASWGTEAFF
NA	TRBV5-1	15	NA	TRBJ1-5	TGCGCCAGCAGCCCTGACAGTGGACTCAATCAGCCCCAGCATTTT	CASSPDSGLNQPQHF
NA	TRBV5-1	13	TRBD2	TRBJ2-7	TGCGCCAGCAGCTTAGCGGGGGGGCGGGAGCAGTACTTC	CASSLAGGREQYF